This T cell receptor (beta chain) was found in a study of T cells after yellow fever vaccination. Study-wide findings and caveats: Among primary-vaccination clones, most reappeared after the booster, at approximately 96% for CD4 and more than 75% for CD8. Relatively few clonotypes were ones that appeared in both CD4 and CD8 compartments. The presence of abundant clonotypes contaminating from the bulk population was possible in FACS-sorted repertoires.

V was trimmed by 6 bases and J by 9 bases, leaving 15 bases between them. The CDR3 extends over 13 amino acids. Germline CDR1 and CDR2: MNHNS and SASEGT. One entry per CDR3 protein results from TCRdb running MiXCR on the 5' RACE reads. The sample records about 400,000 distinct CDR3 sequences, over 5% being singletons. Concerning this clonotype: Antigen unknown.

The receptor was isolated from a man aged 25-40 years who received the YFV17D yellow fever vaccine. The rearrangement joins TRBV6-1 to TRBJ1-5, with D perhaps matching TRBD1 (5 bases). The specimen comprised PBMCs, sampled 5 days after the yellow fever booster vaccination. For the CDR3, the DNA is TGTGCCAGCAGAGGACACGGAGTGGGGCCCCAGCATTTT. Protein product: CASRGHGVGPQHF.